This entry lists 10 T cell receptor beta chains sequenced from one sample in a study of CD8+ T cells in alopecia areata. Following RNA extraction, reverse transcription yielded cDNA that acted as the sequencing template. The protocol was immunoSEQ multiplex PCR, while the TCRdb copy is restricted to in-frame clones and leaves out a portion. This table has roughly 200,000 clones, about 61% appearing once. Sequencing was done on a sample of CD8+ T cells sorted from blood. Receptor source: a human donor in good health.

This clone was observed a single time. The J gene is TRBJ1-2, the V gene TRBV2, with D perhaps matching TRBD1 (6 bases). With 6 bases removed from V and 0 bases from J, the gap between germline ends came to 8 bases. Germline loops: CDR1 SNHLY, CDR2 FYNNEI. CDR3 length equals 13 residues. CDR3 coding DNA: TGTGCCAGCAGGACAGGATCTAACTATGGCTACACCTTC. This sequence encodes CASRTGSNYGYTF.

This clone was picked up a small number of times. The rearrangement joins TRBV6-6 to TRBJ1-1; possible D gene TRBD1, 5 bases. V gave up 7 bases and J gave up 12 bases, with 18 bases separating them. CDR3 length: 12 residues. The germline V gene encodes CDR1 MNHNY and CDR2 SVGAGI (reference sequence). This CDR3 reads CASTPGEAVPFF. The CDR3 coding sequence is TGTGCCAGCACCCCGGGGGAAGCGGTCCCTTTCTTT.

The V and J genes are TRBV15 and TRBJ1-1, with 7 bases matching TRBD1. The CDR3 is made up of 14 amino acids. Germline V gene lookup returns CDR1 LNHNV and CDR2 YYDKDF (reference sequence). V shed 0 bases and J 4 bases; nucleotides not matched to a gene: 2. CDR3 sequence reads: CATSRDRTGTEAFF. The CDR3 bases are TGTGCCACCAGCAGAGATAGGACAGGCACTGAAGCTTTCTTT.

The chain carries TRBV4-1 and TRBJ1-1; D remains ambiguous. The CDR3 runs to 14 residues. Germline V gene sequence: CDR1 MGHRA, CDR2 YSYEKL. Trimming pared 4 bases from V and 6 bases from J, leaving 15 bases between. This CDR3 is CASSPGSVHPEAFF. CDR3 DNA: TGCGCCAGCAGCCCCGGGTCAGTCCACCCTGAAGCTTTCTTT.

The V and J genes are TRBV7-9 and TRBJ1-1, with TRBD1 as a possible D gene (5 bases). This CDR3 is 15 amino acids long. Germline V gene sequence: CDR1 SEHNR, CDR2 FQNEAQ (reference sequence). V was trimmed by 5 bases and J by 4 bases, leaving 17 bases between them. CDR3 sequence reads: CASSPQTRGGTEAFF. CDR3 sequence (DNA): TGTGCCAGCAGCCCACAGACGCGGGGCGGCACTGAAGCTTTCTTT.

The V call is TRBV27, the J call TRBJ2-3; D is possibly TRBD1 (6 bases). Germline-derived CDR1 and CDR2 are MNHEY and SMNVEV (reference sequence). The V and J ends lost 4 bases and 1 base respectively, with 12 bases between them. CDR3 length: 15 residues. The CDR3 is CASSSENRGTDTQYF. The DNA for the CDR3 is TGTGCCAGCAGTTCGGAAAACAGGGGCACAGATACGCAGTATTTT.

V usage is TRBV25-1 and J usage is TRBJ1-2, with unresolved D. From germline, CDR1 is MGHDK and CDR2 SYGVNS. The ends were cut back, 1 base at V and 3 bases at J, with 12 bases in the middle. The length of the CDR3 is 15 residues. Here the CDR3 DNA reads TGTGCCAGCAGTGAATCTGTCGCAGGCTACTATGGCTACACCTTC. Translated: CASSESVAGYYGYTF.

This chain uses TRBV4-1 with TRBJ2-1; possible D gene TRBD2, 5 bases. The CDR3 loop spans 12 amino acids. The germline gives CDR1 MGHRA, CDR2 YSYEKL. V shed 3 bases and J shed 11 bases, with 11 bases lying between them. Written as DNA, the CDR3 is TGCGCCAGCAGCCACGAAAGACTACAGCAGTTCTTC. This codes for CASSHERLQQFF.

The chain combines TRBV6-5 with TRBJ2-3, with D unclear. Trimming removed 6 bases from V and 3 bases from J, with 10 bases in between. Germline CDR1 MNHEY, CDR2 SVGAGI. The CDR3 runs 13 residues. The CDR3 sequence is CASSPDNTDTQYF. DNA of the CDR3: TGTGCCAGCAGCCCTGATAATACAGATACGCAGTATTTT.

The chain couples TRBV29-1 to TRBJ2-1, with D unclear. Per the germline V gene, CDR1 is SQVTM and CDR2 is ANQGSEA. CDR3 length: 11 amino acids. V was shortened by 4 bases and J by 8 bases, with 9 bases between the two germline ends. For the CDR3, the DNA is TGCAGCGTTGTGATTTTCGATGAGCAGTTCTTC. This codes for CSVVIFDEQFF.